Listed below are T cell receptor beta chains from one sample, sequenced in a study of T cell responses to AZD1222 COVID-19 vaccine. Data came from immunoSEQ multiplex PCR; TCRdb stores just in-frame clones and leaves some out. The sample carries some 75,000 clones, approximately 90% recorded once. The sample in question was peripheral blood, obtained on day 0 of AZD1222 vaccination. The receptor source for this set is an adult in good health. CDR3s include the opening cysteine and the closing phenylalanine or tryptophan. D genes are given only for firm matches. Some rows have no size entry. The others give once, few or many, or a class for an expanded clone.

D	length	V	J	size	DNA	CDR3
-	13	TRBV20-1	TRBJ2-5	-	TGCAGTGCTAGTATCGGGGGGCCGGAGACCCAGTACTTC	CSASIGGPETQYF
-	14	TRBV30	TRBJ2-3	-	TGTGCCTGGACCCATGGGGGAGTGACAGATACGCAGTATTTT	CAWTHGGVTDTQYF
TRBD1	15	TRBV5-1	TRBJ1-6	-	TGCGCCAGCAGCTTGGGCACAGGGGCGAATTCACCCCTCCACTTT	CASSLGTGANSPLHF
-	15	TRBV11-2	TRBJ1-2	-	TGTGCCAGCAGCTTAGATGCGGGTCGCCCTCGGGGCTACACCTTC	CASSLDAGRPRGYTF
-	15	TRBV10-3	TRBJ2-5	-	TGTGCCATCAGTGGGGGGGCCGGGAACCAAGAGACCCAGTACTTC	CAISGGAGNQETQYF
-	14	TRBV18	TRBJ1-4	-	TGTGCCAGCTCACCAAGGGCGAACGTAGAAAAACTGTTTTTT	CASSPRANVEKLFF
-	13	TRBV5-5	TRBJ1-6	-	TGTGCCAGCAGCCCGGCCAGTCATTCACCCCTCCACTTT	CASSPASHSPLHF
-	14	TRBV29-1	TRBJ1-6	few	TGCAGCGTTAAACTCCAGGAACTTAATTCACCCCTCCACTTT	CSVKLQELNSPLHF
-	14	TRBV10-1	TRBJ1-1	-	TGCGCCAGCAGCTTAAGAAGGGATGGCGCTGAAGCTTTCTTT	CASSLRRDGAEAFF
TRBD2	16	TRBV5-1	TRBJ2-2	-	TGCGCCAGCAGCCCCTTGCGGGGGGCTTACACCGGGGAGCTGTTTTTT	CASSPLRGAYTGELFF
TRBD2	19	TRBV10-3	TRBJ2-3	-	TGTGCCATCAAGCCGGGACTAGCGGGAGAGGAGGCGCGTGATAGGGGCCCGTATTTT	CAIKPGLAGEEARDRGPYF
-	16	TRBV24-1	TRBJ2-5	-	TGTGCCACCAGTGATTTGCAGACCGGGGTGGAAGAGACCCAGTACTTC	CATSDLQTGVEETQYF
-	13	TRBV7-3	TRBJ2-1	-	TGTGCCAGCAGCTTTCTCCAGTACAATGAGCAGTTCTTC	CASSFLQYNEQFF
TRBD1	14	TRBV6-5	TRBJ2-5	-	TGTGCCAGCAGGTCCCCGGGACAGCAAGAGACCCAGTACTTC	CASRSPGQQETQYF
TRBD1	14	TRBV19	TRBJ1-2	-	TGTGCCAGTAGTACCGGACAGGGCAACTATGGCTACACCTTC	CASSTGQGNYGYTF
-	11	TRBV30	TRBJ1-1	-	TGTGCCTGGAGTGCTCAGATTGAAGCTTTCTTT	CAWSAQIEAFF
-	16	TRBV7-9	TRBJ2-3	-	TGTGCCAGCAGCTCTGGAGGGGGGGCGGGCACAGATACGCAGTATTTT	CASSSGGGAGTDTQYF
-	13	TRBV5-6	TRBJ2-3	-	TGTGCCAGCAGCCGCGGACAGACAGATACGCAGTATTTT	CASSRGQTDTQYF
TRBD2	15	TRBV9	TRBJ2-7	-	TGTGCCAGCAGCGTAGGGGCGGGAGCCAGACGCGAGCAGTACTTC	CASSVGAGARREQYF
-	15	TRBV18	TRBJ2-1	-	TGTGCCAGCTCACCTTTGAGGACGGGGGCCAATGAGCAGTTCTTC	CASSPLRTGANEQFF
TRBD1	15	TRBV5-1	TRBJ2-3	-	TGCGCCAGCAGCTTGGGGACAGGCGTCACAGATACGCAGTATTTT	CASSLGTGVTDTQYF
-	15	TRBV29-1	TRBJ2-5	-	TGCAGCGCAAACCCGGGGAGGGGGTGGAGAGAGACCCAGTACTTC	CSANPGRGWRETQYF
-	12	TRBV7-3	TRBJ2-2	-	TGTGCCAGCAGCTTACTACCCGGGGAGCTGTTTTTT	CASSLLPGELFF
-	16	TRBV4-1	TRBJ2-7	once	TGCGCCAGCAGCCAAGTTGTTTCGGACACCTCGTACGAGCAGTACTTC	CASSQVVSDTSYEQYF
-	11	TRBV2	TRBJ1-3	-	TGTGCCAGCTACACTGGAAACACCATATATTTT	CASYTGNTIYF